This T cell receptor beta chain derives from a study of blood T cell repertoires in COVID-19. Profiled with immunoSEQ multiplex PCR; TCRdb holds only in-frame clones, not every one. Among about 200,000 clones, around four fifths were seen once, and the ten largest hold around 5.5%. Trimming stripped 2 bases from V and 0 bases from J, with 14 bases between. The CDR3 runs 18 residues. Germline CDR1 and CDR2: MNHNS and SASEGT. This chain connects TRBV6-1 to TRBJ1-6, with no clear D. The sequence came from a woman in her 70s with active or convalescent COVID-19. Material for sequencing was peripheral blood. The DNA of the CDR3 is TGTGCCAGCAGTGAACTACGCCACTTGAGCTCCTATAATTCACCCCTCCACTTT. Residues: CASSELRHLSSYNSPLHF.